These 28 T cell receptor beta chains share one sample of origin, sequenced in a study of blood T cell repertoires in COVID-19. Data came from immunoSEQ multiplex PCR; TCRdb stores just in-frame clones and leaves some out. The data show hundreds of thousands of clones, 75% to 85% seen once. The sample taken for sequencing was peripheral blood. These receptors came from an elderly woman with COVID-19, enrolled during active disease.

The chain is built from TRBV5-1 and TRBJ1-1; D perhaps matches TRBD1 (5 bases). The CDR3 runs to 12 residues. Trimming stripped 1 base from V and 5 bases from J, with 6 bases between. Germline CDR1 is SGHRS and CDR2 is YFSETQ. The CDR3 nucleotides read TGCGCCAGCAGCTTGCGGGGGACTGAAGCTTTCTTT. It specifies CASSLRGTEAFF.

V is TRBV5-4 and J is TRBJ1-1, with 9 bases fitting TRBD1. V shed 3 bases, J shed 11 bases, and the junction held 5 bases outside the gene matches. The CDR3 sequence is 12 residues long. CDR1 and CDR2 from the germline V gene are SGHNT and YYREEE (reference sequence). The CDR3 bases are TGTGCCAGCAGCTCGGACAGGGGTGATGCTTTCTTT. It is translated as CASSSDRGDAFF.

Of note for this clone: The sample contains more than one DNA sequence encoding this CDR3. J is TRBJ2-2 and V is TRBV24-1; 10 bases agree with TRBD1. The V gene end was trimmed by 2 bases and the J gene end by 5 bases; junction bases not matched to a gene: 4. Germline V gene sequence: CDR1 KGHDR, CDR2 SFDVKD. This CDR3 is built from 16 residues. In nucleotides, the CDR3 is TGTGCCACCAGTGATTATCGGGACAGGGGAACCGGGGAGCTGTTTTTT. Its translation: CATSDYRDRGTGELFF.

The rearrangement joins TRBV10-3 to TRBJ1-1; D is unresolved. The CDR3 has 13 residues. Germline V gives CDR1 ENHRY, CDR2 SYGVKD. Deletions cut 7 bases from V and 2 bases from J, with 11 bases between. CDR3 region: CAINKQVNTEAFF. Written as DNA, the CDR3 is TGTGCCATCAACAAACAAGTAAACACTGAAGCTTTCTTT.

The V and J genes are TRBV14 and TRBJ2-1, with 10 bases matching TRBD2. Germline CDR1 is SGHDN and CDR2 is FVKESK. The CDR3 loop spans 17 amino acids. The V and J ends lost 1 base and 3 bases, in that order; junction bases with no gene match: 6. CDR3 amino acids: CASSQGKAGGLYNEQFF. The CDR3 coding sequence is TGTGCCAGCAGCCAAGGTAAAGCGGGAGGGCTCTACAATGAGCAGTTCTTC.

This clone has more than one count but fewer than ten. The J gene is TRBJ2-3, the V gene TRBV5-1; possibly TRBD2 for D (6 bases). Germline CDR1 reads SGHRS; CDR2 reads YFSETQ. The CDR3 is 14 residues long. Trimming pared 0 bases from V and 9 bases from J, leaving 14 bases between. The CDR3 nucleotides are TGCGCCAGCAGCTTGGACGGAGGGCCAGGCACGCAGTATTTT. Amino acid sequence: CASSLDGGPGTQYF.

This chain uses TRBV4-1 with TRBJ1-1; a weak D match, TRBD1 (5 bases). V dropped 3 bases and J dropped 2 bases, with 10 bases sitting between them. The CDR3 sequence is 14 residues long. CDR1 is MGHRA and CDR2 is YSYEKL in the germline V gene. As DNA, the CDR3 is TGCGCCAGCAGCCAGGCAGGGCTTAACACTGAAGCTTTCTTT. Encoded protein: CASSQAGLNTEAFF.

This chain links TRBV28 with TRBJ2-1; TRBD2 agrees at 8 bases. The V gene end was trimmed by 4 bases and the J gene end by 4 bases; junction bases not matched to a gene: 6. The germline gives CDR1 MDHEN, CDR2 SYDVKM. The length of the CDR3 is 15 residues. The CDR3 coding sequence is TGTGCCAGCAGTTCCAGCGGGAGCGGGTACAATGAGCAGTTCTTC. Translating it yields CASSSSGSGYNEQFF.

J is TRBJ1-3 and V is TRBV4-2; TRBD1 might be the D (5 bases). The CDR3 contains 14 residues. Germline lookup yields CDR1 LGHNA and CDR2 YNFKEQ. V was shortened by 4 bases and J by 8 bases, with 15 bases between the two germline ends. CDR3 DNA: TGTGCCAGCAGCCGGACAAAGGGTAGAGACACCATATATTTT. This encodes CASSRTKGRDTIYF.

The V call is TRBV7-9, the J call TRBJ1-1, with D possibly matching TRBD1 (5 bases). The CDR3 loop spans 14 amino acids. The germline gives CDR1 SEHNR, CDR2 FQNEAQ (reference sequence). V lost 3 bases, J lost 3 bases, and 11 bases lay in between. DNA for the CDR3: TGTGCCAGCAGCTTGACAGTGAGCGACACTGAAGCTTTCTTT. Translating gives CASSLTVSDTEAFF.

The V gene is TRBV19, the J gene TRBJ1-2, with D possibly being TRBD1 (6 bases). V was pared by 4 bases and J by 4 bases, with 13 bases between. The CDR3 is made up of 14 amino acids. Germline V gene data show CDR1 as LNHDA and CDR2 as SQIVND (reference sequence). The DNA of the CDR3 is TGTGCCAGTAGTACAACAGGGAACATCTATGGCTACACCTTC. The encoded protein is CASSTTGNIYGYTF. Full variable domain (outside the CDR3, taken from reference TRBV19 and TRBJ1-2): DGGITQSPKYLFRKEGQNVTLSCEQNLNHDAMYWYRQDPGQGLRLIYYSQIVNDFQKGDIAEGYSVSREKKESFPLTVTSAQKNPTAFYLCASSTTGNIYGYTFGSGTRLTVV.

V usage is TRBV6-2 or TRBV6-3 and J usage is TRBJ2-2; 8 nucleotides align to TRBD1. Trimming removed 0 bases from V and 1 base from J; junction bases left unmatched: 4. This CDR3 has 17 amino acids. Per germline, CDR1 MNHEY and CDR2 SVGEGT. This CDR3 is CASSYSWTGLNTGELFF. The DNA of the CDR3 is TGTGCCAGCAGTTACTCGTGGACAGGGTTGAACACCGGGGAGCTGTTTTTT.

The chain uses TRBV5-4 and TRBJ1-2; the D is unclear. Germline V gene data show CDR1 as SGHNT and CDR2 as YYREEE (reference sequence). Deletions cut 0 bases from V and 4 bases from J, with 10 bases between. The CDR3 sequence is 14 residues long. The CDR3 DNA reads as TGTGCCAGCAGCTTGGGTAGTCAGCGCTATGGCTACACCTTC. This sequence encodes CASSLGSQRYGYTF.

This chain connects TRBV19 to TRBJ1-5; maybe TRBD1 (6 bases). CDR3 length: 14 residues. Germline V gene sequence: CDR1 LNHDA, CDR2 SQIVND (reference sequence). Deletions cut 4 bases from V and 3 bases from J, with 10 bases between. The CDR3 reads CASSTDSTNQPQHF. The CDR3 coding sequence is TGTGCCAGTAGTACGGACAGTACCAATCAGCCCCAGCATTTT.

This clone is a singleton in its sample. The chain combines TRBV12-3 or TRBV12-4 with TRBJ2-7; D might be TRBD2 (5 bases). V gave up 3 bases and J gave up 2 bases, with 8 bases separating them. The CDR3 covers 13 residues. The CDR3: CASSFGVPYEQYF. CDR3 DNA: TGTGCCAGCAGTTTCGGGGTACCCTACGAGCAGTACTTC.

In nucleotides, the CDR3 is TGTGCCAGCAGCAAACAGGGTAGGAGCGGCTACACCTTC. Its translation: CASSKQGRSGYTF. This chain uses TRBV27 with TRBJ1-2, with D maybe TRBD1 (6 bases). The CDR3 consists of 13 residues. Trimming shortened V by 6 bases and J by 8 bases, and 16 bases separated the two germline ends. Germline CDR1 reads MNHEY; CDR2 reads SMNVEV (reference sequence).

Only a few counts were recorded for this clone. V and J are TRBV12-5 and TRBJ1-5; D may be TRBD1 (5 bases). From germline, CDR1 is LGHNT and CDR2 FRNRAP. CDR3 length: 14 residues. V was clipped by 4 bases and J by 3 bases, with 10 bases between them. The CDR3 coding sequence is TGTGCTAGTGGTTACGGACACAACAATCAGCCCCAGCATTTT. It translates to CASGYGHNNQPQHF.

The chain couples TRBV19 to TRBJ2-6; possible D gene TRBD1, 5 bases. Per germline, CDR1 LNHDA and CDR2 SQIVND (reference sequence). V was cut by 6 bases and J by 3 bases, with 6 bases left in between. The length of the CDR3 is 13 residues. The CDR3 sequence is CASSQGGANVLTF. CDR3 nucleotides: TGTGCCAGTAGCCAGGGTGGGGCCAACGTCCTGACTTTC. Full variable domain (rest looked up from reference TRBV19 and TRBJ2-6): DGGITQSPKYLFRKEGQNVTLSCEQNLNHDAMYWYRQDPGQGLRLIYYSQIVNDFQKGDIAEGYSVSREKKESFPLTVTSAQKNPTAFYLCASSQGGANVLTFGAGSRLTVL.

The V gene is TRBV19, the J gene TRBJ2-7; 9 positions agree with TRBD2. The V gene end was trimmed by 8 bases and the J gene end by 2 bases; junction bases not matched to a gene: 19. The CDR3 contains 18 residues. Germline CDR1 LNHDA, CDR2 SQIVND (reference sequence). In DNA, the CDR3 is TGTGCCAGTTCGTATGCGGGGGGGCCGAGTAATACGGCCTACGAGCAGTACTTC. Its protein product is CASSYAGGPSNTAYEQYF.

The chain joins TRBV21-1 to TRBJ1-3; the table's D call TRBD1 went unverified against the DNA. TRBV21-1 is a listed pseudogene. The CDR3 sequence is 17 residues long. As DNA, the CDR3 is TGTGCCAGCAGCATTGGACAGAGAGGTTACTCTGGAAACACCATATATTTT. It yields the protein CASSIGQRGYSGNTIYF.

The chain combines TRBV28 with TRBJ1-2; 10 nucleotides align to TRBD1. CDR1 and CDR2 (germline): MDHEN, SYDVKM. The CDR3 sequence is 14 residues long. V gave up 6 bases and J gave up 4 bases; unmatched junction bases: 5. The CDR3 nucleotides are TGTGCCAGCAGCGACAGGGGGCCGGGCTATGGCTACACCTTC. This sequence encodes CASSDRGPGYGYTF.

V and J are TRBV18 and TRBJ1-6; D unresolved. The CDR3 has 15 amino acids. V was pared by 4 bases and J by 11 bases, with 18 bases between. Per the germline V gene, CDR1 is KGHSH and CDR2 is LQKENI. The CDR3 here is CASSLRTGVEAPLHF. The CDR3 DNA reads TGTGCCAGCTCACTCCGGACCGGGGTCGAGGCACCCCTCCACTTT. Combining the CDR3 with reference TRBV18 and TRBJ1-6 gives the whole variable domain NAGVMQNPRHLVRRRGQEARLRCSPMKGHSHVYWYRQLPEEGLKFMVYLQKENIIDESGMPKERFSAEFPKEGPSILRIQQVVRGDSAAYFCASSLRTGVEAPLHFGNGTRLTVT.

The chain employs TRBV13 and TRBJ1-3; D remains unclear. This CDR3 spans 15 amino acids. The V end was cut by 5 bases, the J end by 7 bases, with 18 bases between. CDR1 is PRHDT, CDR2 FYEKMQ, per germline (reference sequence). The CDR3 coding sequence is TGTGCCAGCAGCCGTTTGAGGGTTAAGAGGAACACCATATATTTT. Translated: CASSRLRVKRNTIYF.

The sample holds one count of this clone. The chain is built from TRBV30 and TRBJ2-7, with no clear D. Germline V lookup: CDR1 GTSNPN, CDR2 SVGIG (reference sequence). Trimming stripped 0 bases from V and 2 bases from J, with 8 bases between. This CDR3 spans 13 amino acids. The CDR3 DNA reads as TGTGCCTGGAGTGTACGCAGTGCCTACGAGCAGTACTTC. It yields the protein CAWSVRSAYEQYF.

The chain joins TRBV30 to TRBJ1-2, with D hard to call. Germline V gene lookup returns CDR1 GTSNPN and CDR2 SVGIG (reference sequence). CDR3 size: 13 residues. V was clipped by 0 bases and J by 4 bases, with 9 bases between them. The CDR3 DNA reads TGTGCCTGGAGTGTGGAGGAGGGCTATGGCTACACCTTC. The encoded protein is CAWSVEEGYGYTF.

This clone appeared a single time. This chain links TRBV6-2 or TRBV6-3 with TRBJ2-1; 7 bases map to TRBD1. Germline assignment: CDR1 MNHEY and CDR2 SVGEGT. The V segment lost 2 bases and the J segment 7 bases; nucleotides outside the gene matches: 5. The CDR3 has 14 residues. The chain's CDR3 is CASSYQGGLNEQFF. The DNA for the CDR3 is TGTGCCAGCAGTTACCAAGGGGGCCTAAATGAGCAGTTCTTC.

The rearrangement joins TRBV2 to TRBJ1-2; D is unresolved. This CDR3 comprises 12 residues. Per germline, CDR1 SNHLY and CDR2 FYNNEI. Trimming cost V 1 base and J 5 bases, with 5 bases left between them. CDR3 DNA: TGTGCCAGCAGTGAAGACACATATGGCTACACCTTC. Its protein product is CASSEDTYGYTF. Full variable domain (missing parts from reference TRBV2 and TRBJ1-2): EPEVTQTPSHQVTQMGQEVILRCVPISNHLYFYWYRQILGQKVEFLVSFYNNEISEKSEIFDDQFSVERPDGSNFTLKIRSTKLEDSAMYFCASSEDTYGYTFGSGTRLTVV.

The V gene is TRBV6-4, the J gene TRBJ1-5; no clear D. V shed 4 bases and J shed 3 bases, with 7 bases lying between them. Per the germline V gene, CDR1 is MRHNA and CDR2 is SNTAGT. This CDR3 spans 13 amino acids. CDR3 nucleotides: TGTGCCAGCAGTGCGGTTATCAATCAGCCCCAGCATTTT. Encoded protein: CASSAVINQPQHF.